A selection of T cell receptor beta chains follows, all from one sample in a study of blood T cell repertoires in COVID-19. Sequencing used immunoSEQ multiplex PCR; TCRdb keeps in-frame clones, though not all of them. The repertoire holds around 100,000 clones, with approximately 87% as singletons. Specimen: peripheral blood. The source is a woman aged 30 to 39 with acute or convalescent COVID-19. Both conserved end residues are part of each CDR3. D genes are given only for firm matches.

J gene | D gene | V gene | CDR3 DNA | CDR3 protein
TRBJ2-2 | NA | TRBV7-3 | TGTGCCAGCAGCCTCCAGGGAAACACCGGGGAGCTGTTTTTT | CASSLQGNTGELFF
TRBJ1-5 | NA | TRBV9 | TGTGCCAGCAGCGTAGGACAGAATAGCAATCAGCCCCAGCATTTT | CASSVGQNSNQPQHF
TRBJ1-1 | TRBD1 | TRBV5-1 | TGCGCCAGCGGGTACCAGGGACAGCTTGAAGCTTTCTTT | CASGYQGQLEAFF
TRBJ1-6 | NA | TRBV16 | TGTGCCAGCAGCCTACACCGGCCACAGAATTCACCCCTCCACTTT | CASSLHRPQNSPLHF
TRBJ1-5 | TRBD1 | TRBV24-1 | TGTGCCACCAGTGATTTCCGGACAGGGGACAATCAGCCCCAGCATTTT | CATSDFRTGDNQPQHF
TRBJ2-2 | NA | TRBV15 | TGTGCCACCAGCCCCCTCACCGGGGAGCTGTTTTTT | CATSPLTGELFF
TRBJ2-6 | NA | TRBV11-2 | TGTGCCAGCATCGAGACAGTCTCCTCTGGGGCCAACGTCCTGACTTTC | CASIETVSSGANVLTF
TRBJ1-5 | NA | TRBV6-4 | TGTGCCAGAAGTGACTACCGAACAGAAAATCCCAATCAGCCCCAGCATTTT | CARSDYRTENPNQPQHF
TRBJ1-6 | NA | TRBV6-5 | TGTGCCAGCAGCCTTTTCACAGGGATGGATTCACCCCTCCACTTT | CASSLFTGMDSPLHF
TRBJ2-1 | TRBD2 | TRBV28 | TGTGCCAGCAGTTCCGGACTAGCGGGGGACTCCTACAATGAGCAGTTCTTC | CASSSGLAGDSYNEQFF
TRBJ1-4 | TRBD1 | TRBV5-6 | TGTGCCAGCAGCCGTGGGACAGTCAATGAAAAACTGTTTTTT | CASSRGTVNEKLFF